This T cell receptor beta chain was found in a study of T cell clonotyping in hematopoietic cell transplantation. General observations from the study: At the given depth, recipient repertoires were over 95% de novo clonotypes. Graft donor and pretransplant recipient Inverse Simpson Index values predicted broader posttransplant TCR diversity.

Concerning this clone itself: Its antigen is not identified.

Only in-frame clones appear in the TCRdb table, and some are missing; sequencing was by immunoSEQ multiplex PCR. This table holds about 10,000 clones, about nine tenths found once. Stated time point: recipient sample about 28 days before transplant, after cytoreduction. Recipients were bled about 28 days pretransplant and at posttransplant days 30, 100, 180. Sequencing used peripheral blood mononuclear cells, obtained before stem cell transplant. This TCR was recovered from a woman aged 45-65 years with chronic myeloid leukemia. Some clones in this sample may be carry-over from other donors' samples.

The CDR3 DNA reads TGTGCCAGCAGCACGATACAGGGAAACACTGAAGCTTTCTTT. Amino acids: CASSTIQGNTEAFF. This chain uses TRBV5-5 with TRBJ1-1; a weak D match, TRBD1 (6 bases). CDR1 and CDR2 from the germline V gene are SGHKS and YYEKEE (reference sequence). The V and J ends lost 4 bases and 2 bases respectively, with 12 bases between them. The CDR3 consists of 14 residues.